This note documents a single TCR beta chain sequence. The data stem from a study of blood T cell repertoires in COVID-19. Germline values: CDR1 SGHRS, CDR2 YFSETQ. The length of the CDR3 is 14 residues. V lost 4 bases to trimming and J lost 6 bases, with 15 bases between them. The protocol was immunoSEQ multiplex PCR, while the TCRdb copy is restricted to in-frame clones and leaves out a portion. The sample has approximately 74,000 clones, roughly 90% seen once. The chain is built from TRBV5-1 and TRBJ2-3; a weak D match, TRBD1 (5 bases). The source is a woman in her sixties with active COVID-19. Material: peripheral blood. The CDR3 DNA reads as TGCGCCAGCAGCCCCCAGGCAGGGCTGGATACGCAGTATTTT. It encodes CASSPQAGLDTQYF.